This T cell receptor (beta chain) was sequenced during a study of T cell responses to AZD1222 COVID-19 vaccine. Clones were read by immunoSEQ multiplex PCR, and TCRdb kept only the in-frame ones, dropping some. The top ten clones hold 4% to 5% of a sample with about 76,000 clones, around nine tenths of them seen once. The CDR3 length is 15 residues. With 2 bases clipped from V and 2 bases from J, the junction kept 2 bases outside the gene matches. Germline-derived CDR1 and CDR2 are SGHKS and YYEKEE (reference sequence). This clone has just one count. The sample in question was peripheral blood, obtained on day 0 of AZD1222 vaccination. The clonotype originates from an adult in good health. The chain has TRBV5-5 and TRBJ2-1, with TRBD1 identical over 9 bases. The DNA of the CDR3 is TGTGCCAGCAGCTTCGGGGACAGGGCCTACAATGAGCAGTTCTTC. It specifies CASSFGDRAYNEQFF.